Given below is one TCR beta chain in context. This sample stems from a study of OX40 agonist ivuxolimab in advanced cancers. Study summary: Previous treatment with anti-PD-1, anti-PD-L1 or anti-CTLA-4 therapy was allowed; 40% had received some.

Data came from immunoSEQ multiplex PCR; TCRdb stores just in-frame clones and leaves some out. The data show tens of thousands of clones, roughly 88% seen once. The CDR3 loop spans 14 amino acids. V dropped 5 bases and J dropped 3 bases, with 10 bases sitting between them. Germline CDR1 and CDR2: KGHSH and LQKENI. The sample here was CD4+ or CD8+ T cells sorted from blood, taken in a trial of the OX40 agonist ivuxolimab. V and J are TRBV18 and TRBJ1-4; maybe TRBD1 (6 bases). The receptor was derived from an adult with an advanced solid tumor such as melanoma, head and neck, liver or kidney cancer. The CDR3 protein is CASSAQGSNEKLFF. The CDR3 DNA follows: TGTGCCAGCTCAGCTCAGGGGTCTAATGAAAAACTGTTTTTT.